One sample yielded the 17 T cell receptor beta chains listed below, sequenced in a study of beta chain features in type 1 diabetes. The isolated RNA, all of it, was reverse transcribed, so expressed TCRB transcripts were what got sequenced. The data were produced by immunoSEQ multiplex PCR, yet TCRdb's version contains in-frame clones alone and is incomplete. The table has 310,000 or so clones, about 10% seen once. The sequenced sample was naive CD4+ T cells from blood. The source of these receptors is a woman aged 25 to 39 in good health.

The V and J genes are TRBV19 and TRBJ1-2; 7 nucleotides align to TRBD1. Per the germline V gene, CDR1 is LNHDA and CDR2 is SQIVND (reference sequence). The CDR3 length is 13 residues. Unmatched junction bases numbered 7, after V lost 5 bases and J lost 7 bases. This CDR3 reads CASSPTGPGGYTF. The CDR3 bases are TGTGCCAGTAGTCCGACAGGGCCAGGTGGCTACACCTTC.

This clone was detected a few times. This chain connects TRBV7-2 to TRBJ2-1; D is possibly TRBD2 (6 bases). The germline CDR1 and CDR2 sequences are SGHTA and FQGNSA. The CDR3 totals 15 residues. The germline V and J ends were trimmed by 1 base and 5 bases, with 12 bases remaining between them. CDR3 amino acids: CASSLDGRRDNEQFF. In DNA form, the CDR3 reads TGTGCCAGCAGCTTAGATGGGAGGAGGGACAATGAGCAGTTCTTC.

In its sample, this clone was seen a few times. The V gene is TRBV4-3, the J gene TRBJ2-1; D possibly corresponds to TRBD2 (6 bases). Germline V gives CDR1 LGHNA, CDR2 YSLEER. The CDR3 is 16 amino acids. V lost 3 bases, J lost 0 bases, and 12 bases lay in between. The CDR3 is CASSQLAVSSYNEQFF. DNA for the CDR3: TGCGCCAGCAGCCAGTTAGCGGTGAGCTCCTACAATGAGCAGTTCTTC.

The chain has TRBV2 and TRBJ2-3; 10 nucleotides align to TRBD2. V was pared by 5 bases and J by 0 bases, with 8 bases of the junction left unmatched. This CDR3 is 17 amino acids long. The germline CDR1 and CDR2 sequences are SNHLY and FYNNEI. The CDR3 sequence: CASSRALAGSSTDTQYF. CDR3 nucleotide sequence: TGTGCCAGCAGTCGAGCACTAGCGGGGTCGAGCACAGATACGCAGTATTTT.

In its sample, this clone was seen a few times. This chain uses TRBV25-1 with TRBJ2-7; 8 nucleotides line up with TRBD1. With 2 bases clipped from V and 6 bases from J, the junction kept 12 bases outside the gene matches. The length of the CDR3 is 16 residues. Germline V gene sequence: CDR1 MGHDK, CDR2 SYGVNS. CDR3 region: CASSEKVGRGLPEQYF. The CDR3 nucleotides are TGTGCCAGCAGTGAAAAAGTTGGCAGGGGGCTTCCCGAGCAGTACTTC.

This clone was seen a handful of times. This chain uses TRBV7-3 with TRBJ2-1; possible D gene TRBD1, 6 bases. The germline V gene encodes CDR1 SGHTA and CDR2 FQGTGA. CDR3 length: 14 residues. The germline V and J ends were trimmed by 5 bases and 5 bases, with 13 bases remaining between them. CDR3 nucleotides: TGTGCCAGCAGCCCCTATCGACAGGACAATGAGCAGTTCTTC. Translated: CASSPYRQDNEQFF.

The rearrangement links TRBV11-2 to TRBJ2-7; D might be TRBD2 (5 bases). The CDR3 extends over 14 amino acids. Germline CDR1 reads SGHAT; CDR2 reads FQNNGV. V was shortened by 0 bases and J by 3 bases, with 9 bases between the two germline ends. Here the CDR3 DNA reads TGTGCCAGCAGCTTAGATTTAGGACTCTACGAGCAGTACTTC. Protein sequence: CASSLDLGLYEQYF. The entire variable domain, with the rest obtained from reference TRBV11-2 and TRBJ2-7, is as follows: EAGVAQSPRYKIIEKRQSVAFWCNPISGHATLYWYQQILGQGPKLLIQFQNNGVVDDSQLPKDRFSAERLKGVDSTLKIQPAKLEDSAVYLCASSLDLGLYEQYFGPGTRLTVT.

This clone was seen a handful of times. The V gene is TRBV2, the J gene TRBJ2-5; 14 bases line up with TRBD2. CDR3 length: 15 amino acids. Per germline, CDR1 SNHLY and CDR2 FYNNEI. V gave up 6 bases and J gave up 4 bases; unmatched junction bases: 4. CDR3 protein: CASSRLAGGSETQYF. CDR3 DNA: TGTGCCAGCAGCCGACTAGCGGGAGGGTCAGAGACCCAGTACTTC.

The CDR3: CASSLALTSGSVNEQFF. The DNA of the CDR3 is TGTGCCAGCAGCTTAGCCCTGACTAGCGGGAGTGTCAATGAGCAGTTCTTC. The chain links TRBV11-1 to TRBJ2-1; TRBD2 aligns across 12 bases. Germline CDR1 reads SGHAT; CDR2 reads FQDESV (reference sequence). CDR3 length: 17 amino acids. V lost 0 bases to trimming and J lost 6 bases; unmatched junction nucleotides: 6.

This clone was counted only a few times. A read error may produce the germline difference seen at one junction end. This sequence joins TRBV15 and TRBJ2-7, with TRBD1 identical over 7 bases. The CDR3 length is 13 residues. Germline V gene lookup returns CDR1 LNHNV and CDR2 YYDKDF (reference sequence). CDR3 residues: CATSRRDGRDRGF. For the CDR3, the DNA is TGTGCCACCAGCAGGAGGGATGGAAGGGACAGAGGCTTC.

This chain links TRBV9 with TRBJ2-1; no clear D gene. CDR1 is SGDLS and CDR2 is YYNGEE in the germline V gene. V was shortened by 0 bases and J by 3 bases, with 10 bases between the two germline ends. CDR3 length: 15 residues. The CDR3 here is CASSVGSTVYNEQFF. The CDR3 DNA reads TGTGCCAGCAGCGTAGGGAGTACGGTCTACAATGAGCAGTTCTTC.

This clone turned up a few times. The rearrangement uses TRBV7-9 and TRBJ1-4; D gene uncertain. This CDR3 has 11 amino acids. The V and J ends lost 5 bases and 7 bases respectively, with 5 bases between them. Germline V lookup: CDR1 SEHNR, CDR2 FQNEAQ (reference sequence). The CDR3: CASSRREKLFF. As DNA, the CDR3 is TGTGCCAGCAGCCGTCGTGAAAAACTGTTTTTT. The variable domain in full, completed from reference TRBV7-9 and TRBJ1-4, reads DTGVSQNPRHKITKRGQNVTFRCDPISEHNRLYWYRQTLGQGPEFLTYFQNEAQLEKSRLLSDRFSAERPKGSFSTLEIQRTEQGDSAMYLCASSRREKLFFGSGTQLSVL.

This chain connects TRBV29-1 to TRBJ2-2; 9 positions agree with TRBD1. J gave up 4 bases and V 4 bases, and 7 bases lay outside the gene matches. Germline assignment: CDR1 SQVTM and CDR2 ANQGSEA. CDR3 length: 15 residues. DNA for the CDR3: TGCAGCGTTGGGGGACAGGGAATGAGCACCGGGGAGCTGTTTTTT. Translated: CSVGGQGMSTGELFF.

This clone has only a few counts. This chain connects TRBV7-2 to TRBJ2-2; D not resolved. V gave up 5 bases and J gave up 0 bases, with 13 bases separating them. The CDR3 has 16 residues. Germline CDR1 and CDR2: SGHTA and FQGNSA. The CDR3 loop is CASSPLAATNTGELFF. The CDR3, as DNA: TGTGCCAGCAGCCCACTTGCGGCAACGAACACCGGGGAGCTGTTTTTT.

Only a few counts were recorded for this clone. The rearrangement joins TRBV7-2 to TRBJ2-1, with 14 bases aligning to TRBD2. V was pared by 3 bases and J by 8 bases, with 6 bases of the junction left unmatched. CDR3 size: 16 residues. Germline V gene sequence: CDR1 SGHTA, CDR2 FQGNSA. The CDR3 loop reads CASSLAGTSGSDEQFF. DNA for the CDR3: TGTGCCAGCAGCTTGGCGGGGACTAGCGGGAGCGATGAGCAGTTCTTC.

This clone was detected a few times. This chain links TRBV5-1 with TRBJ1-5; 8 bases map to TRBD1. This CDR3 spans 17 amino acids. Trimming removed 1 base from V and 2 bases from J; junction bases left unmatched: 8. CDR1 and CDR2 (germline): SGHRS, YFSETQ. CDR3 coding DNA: TGCGCCAGCAGCTTGACTGCAGGGGGCTCGGGCAATCAGCCCCAGCATTTT. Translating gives CASSLTAGGSGNQPQHF. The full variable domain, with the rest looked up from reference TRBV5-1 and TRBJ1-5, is KAGVTQTPRYLIKTRGQQVTLSCSPISGHRSVSWYQQTPGQGLQFLFEYFSETQRNKGNFPGRFSGRQFSNSRSEMNVSTLELGDSALYLCASSLTAGGSGNQPQHFGDGTRLSIL.

The CDR3 reads CACNDRGRTGELFF. Written as DNA, the CDR3 is TGTGCCTGTAACGACAGGGGTCGCACCGGGGAGCTGTTTTTT. The chain has TRBV30 and TRBJ2-2, with 8 bases identical to TRBD1. This CDR3 spans 14 amino acids. The germline gives CDR1 GTSNPN, CDR2 SVGIG (reference sequence). J gave up 4 bases and V 6 bases, and 7 bases lay outside the gene matches.